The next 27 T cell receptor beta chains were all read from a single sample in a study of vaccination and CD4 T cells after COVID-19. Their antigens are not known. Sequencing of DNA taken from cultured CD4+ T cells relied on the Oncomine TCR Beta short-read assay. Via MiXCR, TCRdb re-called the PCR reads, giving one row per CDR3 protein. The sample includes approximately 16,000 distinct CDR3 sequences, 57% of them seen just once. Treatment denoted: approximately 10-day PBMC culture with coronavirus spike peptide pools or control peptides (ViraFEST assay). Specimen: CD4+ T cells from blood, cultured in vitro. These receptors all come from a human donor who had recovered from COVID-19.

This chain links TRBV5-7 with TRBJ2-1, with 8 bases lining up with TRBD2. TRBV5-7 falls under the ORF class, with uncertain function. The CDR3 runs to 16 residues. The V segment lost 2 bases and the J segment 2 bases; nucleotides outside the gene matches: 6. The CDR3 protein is CASSLLTGGPYNEQFF. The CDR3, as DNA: TGTGCCAGCAGCTTATTAACGGGAGGGCCCTACAATGAGCAGTTCTTC.

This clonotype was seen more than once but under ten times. In nucleotides, the CDR3 is TGTGCCAGCAGTTTGGGCCAGGGGAATTCACCCCTCCACTTT. It yields the protein CASSLGQGNSPLHF. The chain employs TRBV27 and TRBJ1-6; perhaps TRBD1 as D (6 bases). This CDR3 spans 14 amino acids. CDR1 MNHEY and CDR2 SMNVEV come from the germline V gene (reference sequence). V was shortened by 3 bases and J by 7 bases, with 10 bases between the two germline ends.

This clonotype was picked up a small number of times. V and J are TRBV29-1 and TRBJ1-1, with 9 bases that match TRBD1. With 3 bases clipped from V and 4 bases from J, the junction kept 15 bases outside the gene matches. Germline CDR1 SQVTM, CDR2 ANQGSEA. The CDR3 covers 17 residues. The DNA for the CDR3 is TGCAGCGTTGACCCCGTTTCAGGGACAGGGACAGGCACTGAAGCTTTCTTT. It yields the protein CSVDPVSGTGTGTEAFF.

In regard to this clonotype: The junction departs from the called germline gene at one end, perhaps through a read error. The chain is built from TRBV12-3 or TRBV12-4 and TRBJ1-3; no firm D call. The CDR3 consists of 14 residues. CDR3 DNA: TGTGCCAGCAGATTAGAATTCTCTGGAAACACCATATATTTT. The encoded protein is CASRLEFSGNTIYF.

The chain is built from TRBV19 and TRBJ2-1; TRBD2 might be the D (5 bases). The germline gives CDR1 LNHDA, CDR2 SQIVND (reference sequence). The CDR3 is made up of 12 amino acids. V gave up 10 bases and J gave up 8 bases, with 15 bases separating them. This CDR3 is CATGYGGYEQFF. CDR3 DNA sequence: TGTGCCACTGGATACGGCGGGTATGAGCAGTTCTTC.

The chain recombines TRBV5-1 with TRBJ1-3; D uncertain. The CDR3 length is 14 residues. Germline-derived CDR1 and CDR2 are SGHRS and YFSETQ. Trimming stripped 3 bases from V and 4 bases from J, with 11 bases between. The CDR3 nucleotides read TGCGCCAGCAGCTCCTTAAGCGGAGGAAACACCATATATTTT. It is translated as CASSSLSGGNTIYF.

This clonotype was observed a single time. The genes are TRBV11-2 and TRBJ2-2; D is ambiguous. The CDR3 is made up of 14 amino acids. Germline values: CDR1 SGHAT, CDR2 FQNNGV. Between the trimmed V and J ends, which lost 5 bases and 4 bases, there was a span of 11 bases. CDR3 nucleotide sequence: TGTGCCAGCAGCCCGGCGCAAGGCACCGGGGAGCTGTTTTTT. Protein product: CASSPAQGTGELFF.

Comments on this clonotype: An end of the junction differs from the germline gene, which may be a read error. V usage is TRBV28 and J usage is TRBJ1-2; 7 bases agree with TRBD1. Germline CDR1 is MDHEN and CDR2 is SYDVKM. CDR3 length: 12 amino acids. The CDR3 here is CASRAWDWDSSF. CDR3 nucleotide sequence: TGTGCCAGCAGAGCTTGGGACTGGGACAGTTCTTTC.

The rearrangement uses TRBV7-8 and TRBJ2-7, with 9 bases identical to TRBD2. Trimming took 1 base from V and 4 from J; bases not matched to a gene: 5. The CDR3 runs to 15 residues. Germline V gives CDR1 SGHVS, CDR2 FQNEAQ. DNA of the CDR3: TGTGCCAGCAGCTTAGTGGCGGGAGGGGTTTACGAGCAGTACTTC. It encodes CASSLVAGGVYEQYF.

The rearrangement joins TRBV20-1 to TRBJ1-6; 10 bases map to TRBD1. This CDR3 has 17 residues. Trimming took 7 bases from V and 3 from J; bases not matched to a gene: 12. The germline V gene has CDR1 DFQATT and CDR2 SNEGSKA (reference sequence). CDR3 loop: CSVVPPGTGDYNSPLHF. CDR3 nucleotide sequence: TGCAGTGTCGTGCCCCCCGGGACAGGGGACTATAATTCACCCCTCCACTTT.

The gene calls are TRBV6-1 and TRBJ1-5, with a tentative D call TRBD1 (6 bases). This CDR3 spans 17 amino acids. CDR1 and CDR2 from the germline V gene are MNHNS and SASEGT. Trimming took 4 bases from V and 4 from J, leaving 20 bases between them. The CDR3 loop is CASSGRGRGARNQPQHF. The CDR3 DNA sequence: TGTGCCAGCAGTGGGAGGGGCCGGGGGGCGCGAAATCAGCCCCAGCATTTT.

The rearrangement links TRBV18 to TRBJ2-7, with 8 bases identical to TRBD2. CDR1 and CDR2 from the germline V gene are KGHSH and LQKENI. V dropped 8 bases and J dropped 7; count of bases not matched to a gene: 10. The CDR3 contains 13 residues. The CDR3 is CASTSGPLKEQYF. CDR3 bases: TGTGCCAGCACTAGCGGCCCCCTTAAAGAGCAGTACTTC. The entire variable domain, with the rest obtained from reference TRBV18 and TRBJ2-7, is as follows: NAGVMQNPRHLVRRRGQEARLRCSPMKGHSHVYWYRQLPEEGLKFMVYLQKENIIDESGMPKERFSAEFPKEGPSILRIQQVVRGDSAAYFCASTSGPLKEQYFGPGTRLTVT.

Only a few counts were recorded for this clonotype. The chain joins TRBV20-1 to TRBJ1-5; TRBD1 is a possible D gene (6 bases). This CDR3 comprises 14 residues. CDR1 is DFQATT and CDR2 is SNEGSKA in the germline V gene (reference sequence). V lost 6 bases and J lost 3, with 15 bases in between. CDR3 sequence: CSAPRGLTNQPQHF. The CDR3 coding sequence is TGCAGTGCCCCTCGGGGGCTAACCAATCAGCCCCAGCATTTT.

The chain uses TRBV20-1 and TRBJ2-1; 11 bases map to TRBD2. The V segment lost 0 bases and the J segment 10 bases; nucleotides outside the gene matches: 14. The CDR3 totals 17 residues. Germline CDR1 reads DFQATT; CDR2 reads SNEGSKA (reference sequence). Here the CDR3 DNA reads TGCAGTGCTAGAGATCTCGCCGGGACTAGCGGAGTCGCCGAGCAGTTCTTC. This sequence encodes CSARDLAGTSGVAEQFF.

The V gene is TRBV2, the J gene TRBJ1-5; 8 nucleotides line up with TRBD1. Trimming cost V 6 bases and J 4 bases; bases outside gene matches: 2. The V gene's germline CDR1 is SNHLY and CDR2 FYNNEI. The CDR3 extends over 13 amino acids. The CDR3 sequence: CASSQGANQPQHF. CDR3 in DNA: TGTGCCAGCAGCCAGGGGGCGAATCAGCCCCAGCATTTT.

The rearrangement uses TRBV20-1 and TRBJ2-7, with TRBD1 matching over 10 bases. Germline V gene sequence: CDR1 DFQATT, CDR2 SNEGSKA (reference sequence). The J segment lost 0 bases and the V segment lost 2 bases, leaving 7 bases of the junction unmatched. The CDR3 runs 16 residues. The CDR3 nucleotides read TGCAGTGCTAGACCTCCAGGACAGGGGGACTCCTACGAGCAGTACTTC. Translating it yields CSARPPGQGDSYEQYF.

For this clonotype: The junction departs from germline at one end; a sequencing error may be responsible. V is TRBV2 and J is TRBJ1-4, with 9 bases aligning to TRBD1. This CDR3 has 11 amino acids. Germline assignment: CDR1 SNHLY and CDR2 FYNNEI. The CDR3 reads CASSNPGQGLF. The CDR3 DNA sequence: TGTGCCAGCAGTAATCCGGGACAGGGTCTTTTT. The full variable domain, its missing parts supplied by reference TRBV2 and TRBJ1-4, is EPEVTQTPSHQVTQMGQEVILRCVPISNHLYFYWYRQILGQKVEFLVSFYNNEISEKSEIFDDQFSVERPDGSNFTLKIRSTKLEDSAMYFCASSNPGQGLFGSGTQLSVL.

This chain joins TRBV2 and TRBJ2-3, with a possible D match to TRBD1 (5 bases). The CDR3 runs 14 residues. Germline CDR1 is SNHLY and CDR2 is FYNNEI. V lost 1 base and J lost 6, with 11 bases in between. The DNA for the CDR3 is TGTGCCAGCAGTGAAGTAGGGCAGGGTGATACGCAGTATTTT. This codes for CASSEVGQGDTQYF.

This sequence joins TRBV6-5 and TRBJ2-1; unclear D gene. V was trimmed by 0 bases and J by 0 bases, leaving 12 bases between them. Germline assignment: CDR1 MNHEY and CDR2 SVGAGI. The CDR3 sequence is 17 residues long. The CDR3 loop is CASSYSYWASSYNEQFF. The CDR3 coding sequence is TGTGCCAGCAGTTACTCGTACTGGGCTAGCTCCTACAATGAGCAGTTCTTC.

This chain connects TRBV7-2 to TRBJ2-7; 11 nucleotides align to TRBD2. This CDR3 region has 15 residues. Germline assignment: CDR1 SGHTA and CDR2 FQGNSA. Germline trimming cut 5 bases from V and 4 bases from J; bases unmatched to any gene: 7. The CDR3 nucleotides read TGTGCCAGCAGCCAAGCGGGACTAGCGGAATACGAGCAGTACTTC. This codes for CASSQAGLAEYEQYF.

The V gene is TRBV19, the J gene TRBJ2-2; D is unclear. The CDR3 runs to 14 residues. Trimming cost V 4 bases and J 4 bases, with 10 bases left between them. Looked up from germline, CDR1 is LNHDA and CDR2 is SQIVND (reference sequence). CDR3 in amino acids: CASSNRAGTGELFF. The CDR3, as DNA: TGTGCCAGTAGTAATCGGGCAGGCACCGGGGAGCTGTTTTTT.

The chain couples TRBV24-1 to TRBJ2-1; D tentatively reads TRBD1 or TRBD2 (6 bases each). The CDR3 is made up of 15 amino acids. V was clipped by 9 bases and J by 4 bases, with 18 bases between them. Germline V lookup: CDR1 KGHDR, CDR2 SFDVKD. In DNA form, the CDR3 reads TGTGCCACCTCATGGGGGCGGGAACGATACAATGAGCAGTTCTTC. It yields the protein CATSWGRERYNEQFF.

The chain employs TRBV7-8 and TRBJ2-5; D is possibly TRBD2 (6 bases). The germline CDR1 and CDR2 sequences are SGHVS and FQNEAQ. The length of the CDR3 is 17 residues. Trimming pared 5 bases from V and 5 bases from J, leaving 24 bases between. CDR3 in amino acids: CASSLPPGGAFAETQYF. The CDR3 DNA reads TGTGCCAGCAGCCTCCCTCCCGGAGGGGCTTTTGCGGAGACCCAGTACTTC.

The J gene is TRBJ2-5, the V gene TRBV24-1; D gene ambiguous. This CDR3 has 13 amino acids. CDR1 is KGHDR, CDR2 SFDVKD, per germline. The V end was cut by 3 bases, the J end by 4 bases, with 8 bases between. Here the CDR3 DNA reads TGTGCCACCAGTGATCCCACGGCAGAGACCCAGTACTTC. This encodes CATSDPTAETQYF.

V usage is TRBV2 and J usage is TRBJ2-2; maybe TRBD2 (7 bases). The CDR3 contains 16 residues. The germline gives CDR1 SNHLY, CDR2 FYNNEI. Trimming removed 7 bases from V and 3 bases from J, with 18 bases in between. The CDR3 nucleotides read TGTGCCAGCACCAGAAGGGGGGGAGGGTACACCGGGGAGCTGTTTTTT. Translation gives CASTRRGGGYTGELFF.

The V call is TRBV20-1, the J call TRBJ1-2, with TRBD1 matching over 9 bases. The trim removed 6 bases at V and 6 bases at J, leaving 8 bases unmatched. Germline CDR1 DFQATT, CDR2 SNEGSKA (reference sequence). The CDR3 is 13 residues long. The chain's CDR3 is CSAPPGTGNGYTF. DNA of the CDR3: TGCAGTGCCCCCCCGGGGACAGGGAATGGCTACACCTTC.

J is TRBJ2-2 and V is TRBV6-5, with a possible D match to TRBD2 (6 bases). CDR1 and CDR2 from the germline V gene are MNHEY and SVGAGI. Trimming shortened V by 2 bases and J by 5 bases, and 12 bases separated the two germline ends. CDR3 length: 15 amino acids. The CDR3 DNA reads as TGTGCCAGCAGTTACCCGGGAGTCAGGACCGGGGAGCTGTTTTTT. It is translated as CASSYPGVRTGELFF.